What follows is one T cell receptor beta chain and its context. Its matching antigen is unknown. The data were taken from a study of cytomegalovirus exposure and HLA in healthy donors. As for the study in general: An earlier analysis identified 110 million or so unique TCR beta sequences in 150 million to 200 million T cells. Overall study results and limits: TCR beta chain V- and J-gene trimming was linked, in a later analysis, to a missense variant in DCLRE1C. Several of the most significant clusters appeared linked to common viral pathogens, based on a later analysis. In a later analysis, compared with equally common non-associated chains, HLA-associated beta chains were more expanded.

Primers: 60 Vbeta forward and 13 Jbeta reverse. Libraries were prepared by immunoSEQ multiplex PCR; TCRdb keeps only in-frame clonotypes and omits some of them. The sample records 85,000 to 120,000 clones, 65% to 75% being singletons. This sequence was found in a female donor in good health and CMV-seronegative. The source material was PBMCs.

The CDR3 here is CSAGMNTEAFF. CDR3 in DNA: TGCAGCGCTGGCATGAACACTGAAGCTTTCTTT. This chain uses TRBV29-1 with TRBJ1-1; D is uncertain. The CDR3 is made up of 11 amino acids. The V end lost 7 bases, the J end lost 0 bases, and 6 bases lay between the germline ends. In germline, CDR1 is SQVTM, CDR2 ANQGSEA.